The source of this T cell receptor (beta chain) is a study of blood T cell repertoires in COVID-19. Profiling relied on immunoSEQ multiplex PCR, and the TCRdb table lists in-frame clones only, not all of them. The sample consists of 55,000 or so clones, 80% to 85% of them appearing once. This CDR3 contains 13 residues. CDR1 is SGHRS, CDR2 YFSETQ, per germline. J lost 5 bases, V lost 4 bases, and 6 bases had no gene match. This chain connects TRBV5-1 to TRBJ2-7, with 7 bases that match TRBD2. The TCR sequence derives from a man aged 30 to 39 with COVID-19, enrolled during active disease. The source material was peripheral blood. The CDR3, as DNA: TGCGCCAGCAGCCGAGGAACTAGCGACGAGCAGTACTTC. Amino acids: CASSRGTSDEQYF.